The following is a T cell receptor (beta chain) sequence with its context. No antigen is known for it. These data originate in a study of CD8+ T cells in alopecia areata. Study as a whole: Treated individuals took tofacitinib by mouth, 5 to 10 mg twice daily. Whole-study results and caveats: More clonal than normal scalp was lesional scalp, particularly alopecia totalis/universalis.

Treatment described: oral pan-JAK inhibitor, 5-10 mg twice daily. Reverse transcription of extracted RNA yielded cDNA, which provided the sequencing template. The data were produced by immunoSEQ multiplex PCR, yet TCRdb's version contains in-frame clones alone and is incomplete. The table records 110,000 to 150,000 clones, about 88% of them present only once. The material was CD8+ T cells sorted from blood, obtained at week 4, from a patient treated with tofacitinib. This TCR was recovered from a human donor with alopecia areata.

CDR3 in DNA: TGTGCCACCAGCAGAGAAGGGACGGACGCCTCCGGGGGGAATGAGCAGTTCTTC. Protein product: CATSREGTDASGGNEQFF. The chain employs TRBV15 and TRBJ2-1, with 7 bases matching TRBD2. V dropped 0 bases and J dropped 7; count of bases not matched to a gene: 15. The germline gives CDR1 LNHNV, CDR2 YYDKDF (reference sequence). CDR3 length equals 18 residues.